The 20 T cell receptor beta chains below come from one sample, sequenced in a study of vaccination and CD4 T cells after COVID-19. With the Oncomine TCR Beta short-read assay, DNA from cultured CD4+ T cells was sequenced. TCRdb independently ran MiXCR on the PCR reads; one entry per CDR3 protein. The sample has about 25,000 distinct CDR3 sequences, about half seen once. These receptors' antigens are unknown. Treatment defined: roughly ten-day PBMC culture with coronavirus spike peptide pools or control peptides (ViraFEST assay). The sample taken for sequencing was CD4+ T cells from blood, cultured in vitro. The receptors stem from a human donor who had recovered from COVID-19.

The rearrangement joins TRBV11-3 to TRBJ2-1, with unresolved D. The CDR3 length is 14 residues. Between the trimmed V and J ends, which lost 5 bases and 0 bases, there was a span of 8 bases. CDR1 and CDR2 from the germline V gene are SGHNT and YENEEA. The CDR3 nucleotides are TGTGCCAGCAGCGGTGACGGCTCCTACAATGAGCAGTTCTTC. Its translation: CASSGDGSYNEQFF.

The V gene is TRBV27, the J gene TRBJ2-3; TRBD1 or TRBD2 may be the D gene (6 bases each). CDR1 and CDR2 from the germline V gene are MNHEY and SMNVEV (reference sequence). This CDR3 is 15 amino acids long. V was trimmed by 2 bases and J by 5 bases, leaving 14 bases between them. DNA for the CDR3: TGTGCCAGCAGTTTAGGGGGGCCCTTCGGAGATACGCAGTATTTT. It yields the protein CASSLGGPFGDTQYF.

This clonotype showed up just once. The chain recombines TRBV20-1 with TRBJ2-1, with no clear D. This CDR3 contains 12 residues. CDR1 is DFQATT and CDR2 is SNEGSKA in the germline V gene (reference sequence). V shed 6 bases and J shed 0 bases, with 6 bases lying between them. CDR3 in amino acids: CSAGSSYNEQFF. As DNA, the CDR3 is TGCAGTGCCGGTAGCTCCTACAATGAGCAGTTCTTC.

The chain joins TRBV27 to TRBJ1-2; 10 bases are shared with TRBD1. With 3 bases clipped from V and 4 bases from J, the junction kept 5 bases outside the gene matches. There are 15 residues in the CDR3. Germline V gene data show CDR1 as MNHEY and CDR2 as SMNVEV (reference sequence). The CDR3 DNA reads TGTGCCAGCAGTTTCCGGACAGGGGGATTCTATGGCTACACCTTC. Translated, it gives CASSFRTGGFYGYTF.

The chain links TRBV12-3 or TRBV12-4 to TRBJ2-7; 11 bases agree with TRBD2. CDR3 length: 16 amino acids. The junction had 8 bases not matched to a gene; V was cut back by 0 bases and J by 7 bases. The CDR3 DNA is TGTGCCAGCAGTTTAGCCCATAGCGGGAGGGCAATTGAGCAGTACTTC. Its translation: CASSLAHSGRAIEQYF.

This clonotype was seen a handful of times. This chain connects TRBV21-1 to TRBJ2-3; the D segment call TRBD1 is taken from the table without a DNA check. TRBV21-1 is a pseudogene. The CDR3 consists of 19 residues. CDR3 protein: CASSITGTGCLGWADTQYF. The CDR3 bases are TGTGCCAGCAGCATCACCGGGACAGGGTGCTTAGGGTGGGCAGATACGCAGTATTTT.

CDR3 amino acids: CASSLSLGETQYF. CDR3 sequence (DNA): TGTGCCAGCAGCTTAAGTCTGGGGGAGACCCAGTACTTC. The chain has TRBV7-3 and TRBJ2-5; D uncertain. Trimming removed 1 base from V and 5 bases from J, with 8 bases in between. The V gene's germline CDR1 is SGHTA and CDR2 FQGTGA. CDR3 length equals 13 residues.

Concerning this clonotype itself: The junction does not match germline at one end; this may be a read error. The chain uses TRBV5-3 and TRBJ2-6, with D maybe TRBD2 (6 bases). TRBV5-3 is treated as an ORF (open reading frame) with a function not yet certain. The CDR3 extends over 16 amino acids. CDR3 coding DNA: TGTGCCAGCAGCTCTGGGGGGTACTCTGGGGCCAACGTCCTGACTTTC. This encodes CASSSGGYSGANVLTF.

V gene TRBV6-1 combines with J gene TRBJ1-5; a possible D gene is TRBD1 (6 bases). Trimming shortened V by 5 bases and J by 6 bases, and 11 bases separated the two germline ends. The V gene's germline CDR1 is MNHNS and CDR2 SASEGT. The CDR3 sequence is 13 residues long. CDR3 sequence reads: CASSPGQRQPQHF. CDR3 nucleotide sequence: TGTGCCAGCAGTCCGGGACAACGTCAGCCCCAGCATTTT.

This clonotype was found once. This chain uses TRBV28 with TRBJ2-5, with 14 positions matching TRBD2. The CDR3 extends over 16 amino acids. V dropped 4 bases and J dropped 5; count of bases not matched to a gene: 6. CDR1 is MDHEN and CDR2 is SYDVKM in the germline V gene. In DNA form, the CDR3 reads TGTGCCAGCAGTTCGGGACTAGCGGGAGACAGGGAGACCCAGTACTTC. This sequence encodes CASSSGLAGDRETQYF.

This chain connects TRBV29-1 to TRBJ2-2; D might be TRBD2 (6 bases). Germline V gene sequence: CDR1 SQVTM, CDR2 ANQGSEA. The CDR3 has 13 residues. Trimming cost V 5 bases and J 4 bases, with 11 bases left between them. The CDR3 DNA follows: TGCAGCGTTACTAGCTCGAGCACCGGGGAGCTGTTTTTT. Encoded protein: CSVTSSSTGELFF.

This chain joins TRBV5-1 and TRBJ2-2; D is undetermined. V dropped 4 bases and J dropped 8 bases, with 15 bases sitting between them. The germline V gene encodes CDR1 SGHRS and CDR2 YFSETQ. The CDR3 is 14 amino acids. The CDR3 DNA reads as TGCGCCAGCAGCCCAGCCCCCCCGAGTGGGGAGCTGTTTTTT. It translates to CASSPAPPSGELFF.

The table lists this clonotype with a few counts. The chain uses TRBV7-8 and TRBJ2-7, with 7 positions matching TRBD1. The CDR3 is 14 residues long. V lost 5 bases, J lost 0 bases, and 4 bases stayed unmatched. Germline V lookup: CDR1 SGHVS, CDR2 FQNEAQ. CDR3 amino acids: CASSPGGSSYEQYF. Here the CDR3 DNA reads TGTGCCAGCAGCCCAGGGGGAAGCTCCTACGAGCAGTACTTC.

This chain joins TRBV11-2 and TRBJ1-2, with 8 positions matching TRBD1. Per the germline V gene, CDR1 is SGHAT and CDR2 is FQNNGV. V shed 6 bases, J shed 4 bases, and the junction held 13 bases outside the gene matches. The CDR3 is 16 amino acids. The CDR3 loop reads CASRPGTGRMGYGYTF. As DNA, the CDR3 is TGTGCCAGCAGGCCCGGGACAGGCCGGATGGGCTATGGCTACACCTTC.

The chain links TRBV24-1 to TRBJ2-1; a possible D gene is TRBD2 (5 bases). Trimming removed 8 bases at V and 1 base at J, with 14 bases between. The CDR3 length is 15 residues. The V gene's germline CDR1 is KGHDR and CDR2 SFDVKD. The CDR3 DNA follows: TGTGCCACCATTCTAACGGGATCTTCCTACAATGAGCAGTTCTTC. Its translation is CATILTGSSYNEQFF.

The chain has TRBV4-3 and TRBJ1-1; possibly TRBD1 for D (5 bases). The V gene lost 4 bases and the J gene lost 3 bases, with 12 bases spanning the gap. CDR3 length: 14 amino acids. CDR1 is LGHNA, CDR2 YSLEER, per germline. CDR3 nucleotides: TGCGCCAGCAGCCCAAGCGTGGGGGACACTGAAGCTTTCTTT. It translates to CASSPSVGDTEAFF.

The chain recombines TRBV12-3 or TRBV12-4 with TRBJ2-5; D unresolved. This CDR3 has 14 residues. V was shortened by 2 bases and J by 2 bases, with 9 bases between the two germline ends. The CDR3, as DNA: TGTGCCAGCAGTTTAAGGCGGCAGCAAGAGACCCAGTACTTC. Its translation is CASSLRRQQETQYF.

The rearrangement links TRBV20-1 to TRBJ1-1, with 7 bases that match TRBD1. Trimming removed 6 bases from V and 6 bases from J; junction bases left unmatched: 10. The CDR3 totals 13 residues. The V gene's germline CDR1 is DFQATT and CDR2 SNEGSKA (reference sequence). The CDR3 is CSAMPGGGAEAFF. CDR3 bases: TGCAGTGCCATGCCAGGGGGTGGGGCTGAAGCTTTCTTT.

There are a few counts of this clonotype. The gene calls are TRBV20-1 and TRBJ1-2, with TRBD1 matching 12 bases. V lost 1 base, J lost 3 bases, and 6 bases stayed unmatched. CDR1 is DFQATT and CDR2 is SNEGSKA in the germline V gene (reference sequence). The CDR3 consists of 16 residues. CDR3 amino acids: CSARGWDRGLDYGYTF. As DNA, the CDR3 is TGCAGTGCTAGAGGATGGGACAGGGGGCTAGACTATGGCTACACCTTC.

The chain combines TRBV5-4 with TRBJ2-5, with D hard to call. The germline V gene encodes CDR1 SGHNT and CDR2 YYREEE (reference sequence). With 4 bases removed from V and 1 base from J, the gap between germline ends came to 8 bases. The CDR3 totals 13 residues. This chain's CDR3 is CASSTPTQETQYF. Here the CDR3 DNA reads TGTGCCAGCAGCACCCCGACCCAAGAGACCCAGTACTTC.